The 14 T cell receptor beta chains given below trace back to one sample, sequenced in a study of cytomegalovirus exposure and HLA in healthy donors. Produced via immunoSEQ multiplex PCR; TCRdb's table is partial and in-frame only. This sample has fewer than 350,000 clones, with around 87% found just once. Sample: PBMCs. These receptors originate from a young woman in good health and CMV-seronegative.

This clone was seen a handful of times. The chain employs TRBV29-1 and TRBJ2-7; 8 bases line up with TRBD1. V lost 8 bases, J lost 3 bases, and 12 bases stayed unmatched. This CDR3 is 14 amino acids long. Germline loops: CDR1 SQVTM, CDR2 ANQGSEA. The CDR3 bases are TGCAGCCCTGAGAAGGGGACAGGTTTCTACGAGCAGTACTTC. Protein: CSPEKGTGFYEQYF.

CDR3 region: CASSAGLDTDTQYF. The CDR3 region has the DNA TGTGCCAGCAGCGCCGGACTAGACACAGATACGCAGTATTTT. The gene calls are TRBV9 and TRBJ2-3; 7 bases agree with TRBD2. V shed 3 bases, J shed 2 bases, and the junction held 3 bases outside the gene matches. The CDR3 has 14 amino acids. Germline CDR1 SGDLS, CDR2 YYNGEE. Looking up the rest from reference TRBV9 and TRBJ2-3 gives the full variable domain: DSGVTQTPKHLITATGQRVTLRCSPRSGDLSVYWYQQSLDQGLQFLIQYYNGEERAKGNILERFSAQQFPDLHSELNLSSLELGDSALYFCASSAGLDTDTQYFGPGTRLTVL.

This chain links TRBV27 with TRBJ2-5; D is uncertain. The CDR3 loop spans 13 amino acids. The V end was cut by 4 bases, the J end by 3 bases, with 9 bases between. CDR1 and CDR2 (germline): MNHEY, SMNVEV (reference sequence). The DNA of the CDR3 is TGTGCCAGCAGTTATGCGTTCGAAGAGACCCAGTACTTC. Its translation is CASSYAFEETQYF.

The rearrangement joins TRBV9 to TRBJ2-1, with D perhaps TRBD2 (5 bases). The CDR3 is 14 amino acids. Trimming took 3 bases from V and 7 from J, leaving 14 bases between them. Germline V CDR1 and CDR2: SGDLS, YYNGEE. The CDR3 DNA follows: TGTGCCAGCAGCGGGACTCCCAATGGGAATGAGCAGTTCTTC. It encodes CASSGTPNGNEQFF.

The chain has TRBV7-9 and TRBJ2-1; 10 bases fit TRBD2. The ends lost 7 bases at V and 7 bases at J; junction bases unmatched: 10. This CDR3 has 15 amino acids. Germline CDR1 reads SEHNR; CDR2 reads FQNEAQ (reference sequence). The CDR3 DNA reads TGTGCCAGCAACAACGGAGGACTAGCGGATAATGAGCAGTTCTTC. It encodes CASNNGGLADNEQFF.

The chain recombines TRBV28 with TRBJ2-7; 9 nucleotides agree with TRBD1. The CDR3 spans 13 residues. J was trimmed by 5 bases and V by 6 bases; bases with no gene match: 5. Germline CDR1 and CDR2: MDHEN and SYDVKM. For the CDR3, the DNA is TGTGCCAGCAGAACGACAGGGGGGAACGAGCAGTACTTC. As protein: CASRTTGGNEQYF. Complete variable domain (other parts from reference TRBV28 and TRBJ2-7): DVKVTQSSRYLVKRTGEKVFLECVQDMDHENMFWYRQDPGLGLRLIYFSYDVKMKEKGDIPEGYSVSREKKERFSLILESASTNQTSMYLCASRTTGGNEQYFGPGTRLTVT.

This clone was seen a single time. The chain's CDR3 is CASTGDFNQPQHF. CDR3 DNA: TGTGCCAGCACGGGGGACTTCAATCAGCCCCAGCATTTT. This chain joins TRBV6-5 and TRBJ1-5; possibly TRBD1 for D (5 bases). Trimming removed 7 bases at V and 3 bases at J, with 10 bases between. From germline, CDR1 is MNHEY and CDR2 SVGAGI. The CDR3 spans 13 residues.

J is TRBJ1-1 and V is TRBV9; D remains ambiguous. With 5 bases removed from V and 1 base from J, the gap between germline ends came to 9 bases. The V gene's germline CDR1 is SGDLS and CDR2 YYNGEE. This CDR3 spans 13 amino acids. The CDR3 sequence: CASSIQTNTEAFF. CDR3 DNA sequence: TGTGCCAGCAGTATACAAACGAACACTGAAGCTTTCTTT.

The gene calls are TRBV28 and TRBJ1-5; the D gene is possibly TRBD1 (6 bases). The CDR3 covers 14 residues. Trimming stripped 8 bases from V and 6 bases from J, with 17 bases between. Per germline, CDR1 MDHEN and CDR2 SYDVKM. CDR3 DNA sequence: TGTGCCAGCTTCCAGGGGCGAGGGGTTCAGCCCCAGCATTTT. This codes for CASFQGRGVQPQHF.

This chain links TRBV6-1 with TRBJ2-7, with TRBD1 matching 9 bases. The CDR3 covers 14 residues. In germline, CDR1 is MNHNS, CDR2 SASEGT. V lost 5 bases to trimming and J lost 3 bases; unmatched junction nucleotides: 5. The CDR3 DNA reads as TGTGCCAGCAGTTTCCGGACAGGGGACTACGAGCAGTACTTC. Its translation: CASSFRTGDYEQYF.

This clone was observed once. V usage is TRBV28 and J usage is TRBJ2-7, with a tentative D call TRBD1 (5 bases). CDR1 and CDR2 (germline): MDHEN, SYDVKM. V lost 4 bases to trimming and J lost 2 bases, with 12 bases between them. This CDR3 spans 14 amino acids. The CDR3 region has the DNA TGTGCCAGCAGTTCAGGGTCGGGTACCTACGAGCAGTACTTC. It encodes CASSSGSGTYEQYF.

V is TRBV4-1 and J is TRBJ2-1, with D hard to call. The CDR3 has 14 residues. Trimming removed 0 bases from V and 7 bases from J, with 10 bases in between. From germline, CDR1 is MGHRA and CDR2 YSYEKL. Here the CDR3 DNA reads TGCGCCAGCAGCCAAGAGGCTAGTTTAAATGAGCAGTTCTTC. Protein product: CASSQEASLNEQFF.

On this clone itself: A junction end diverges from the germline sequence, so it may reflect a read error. The CDR3 nucleotides are TGCGCCAGCAGTCAAGCAGGGGGGTCCGAGACCCAGTACTTC. It translates to CASSQAGGSETQYF. This sequence joins TRBV4-1 and TRBJ2-5; D may be TRBD1 (7 bases). In germline, CDR1 is MGHRA, CDR2 YSYEKL. The CDR3 is 14 residues long.

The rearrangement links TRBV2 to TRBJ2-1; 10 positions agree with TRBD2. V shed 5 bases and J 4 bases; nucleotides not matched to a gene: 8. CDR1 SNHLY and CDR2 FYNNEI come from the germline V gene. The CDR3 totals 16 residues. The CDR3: CASSLMGLASYNEQFF. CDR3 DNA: TGTGCCAGCAGTCTTATGGGACTAGCGTCTTACAATGAGCAGTTCTTC.